Listed below are T cell receptor beta chains from one sample, sequenced in a study of T cell repertoires in cytomegalovirus infection. A single record per CDR3 protein comes from TCRdb applying MiXCR to the reads. The sample gives fewer than 400,000 distinct CDR3 sequences, 15% to 20% of which show up once; roughly 8.7% is in the top ten. Sequences were obtained from PBMCs. Receptors originate from a human donor in good health (CMV status not recorded). Some clones in this sample may be carry-over from other donors' samples. The conserved cysteine and the conserved F or W are not part of the CDR3 here. Rows may omit the clone size; those that give it use once, few, many or a size class.

>-|TRBV6-1
ASGKSGHRKITDTQY
>-|TRBV19
ASSLGKEQF
>many|TRBV7-2
ASSFGSRPREDQY
>-|TRBV20-1
SAHVVSSYNEQF
>once|TRBV10-3
AISVLLRDEQY
>few|TRBV11-2
ASSFQGQRYGYT
>once|TRBV20-1
SARRDHYEQY
>few|TRBV12-3/TRBV12-4
ASSLGTADQPQH
>-|TRBV19
ASSAGSVQETQY
>few|TRBV19
ASSGPGSPLH
>many|TRBV7-2
ASSLAPVGPHGYT
>-|TRBV6-2/TRBV6-3
ASRSPAGGPDTQY
>many|TRBV7-2
ASSPRAYTDTQY
>many|TRBV7-2
ASSEPLNNEQF
>few|TRBV2
ANRRRARGEKLF
>-|TRBV7-2
ASSTSGRAETQY
>-|TRBV29-1
SVESAIRETQY
>-|TRBV6-1
ASRQLAGESNEQF
>-|TRBV20-1
SARDRRVATDTQY
>few|TRBV6-5
ASSPSTGGRLYEQY
>many|TRBV7-2
ASSPQTGSSGNTIY
>-|TRBV28
ASSDNNQPQH
>-|TRBV19
ASSPSLEDEQF
>many|TRBV7-9
ASSPRQGQNEQF
>-|TRBV7-9
ASSHIAGGRGEQF
>few|TRBV6-4
ASSDRLGGTEAF
>many|TRBV7-9
ASSFASEYYNEQF
>many|TRBV7-2
ASSLTLNTEAF
>many|TRBV7-2
ASSYVPGQGSNQPQH
>few|TRBV10-3
AISPGLAVTDTQY
>few|TRBV7-2
ASSLDGEGTGELF
>-|TRBV5-4
ASTNIGQAGNTIY
>-|TRBV20-1
SATGPGDNEQF
>many|TRBV7-2
ASSSQSGSFRNEQF
>-|TRBV2
ASGDYTDTQY
>-|TRBV2
ASRDDSTDTQY
>-|TRBV12-3/TRBV12-4
ASSLGAMGTQY
>many|TRBV7-9
ASSTEWGAISNQPQH
>few|TRBV2
ASGREVGGDGYT
>few|TRBV20-1
SARDPPGRGTYEQY
>-|TRBV6-6
ASREGQGYNEQF
>-|TRBV6-2/TRBV6-3
ASSYSKVRRNYGYT
>few|TRBV12-3/TRBV12-4
ASRTGSYGYT
>-|TRBV7-2
ASSPSQYNEQF
>many|TRBV7-2
ASSLDGSTLL
>-|TRBV29-1
SVGHPDGYEQY